The 32 T cell receptor beta chains listed next were all sequenced from one sample in a study of vaccination and CD4 T cells after COVID-19. Time point defined: late sampling 161 to 241 days after vaccination in three convalescent patients. Each CDR3 protein is one row after TCRdb ran MiXCR on the PCR reads. The data hold approximately 30,000 distinct CDR3 sequences, with 45% to 60% observed a single time. The source was CD4+ T cells from blood, collected about 7 months after SARS-CoV-2 vaccination. The receptors originated from a human donor who had recovered from COVID-19.

The chain employs TRBV20-1 and TRBJ2-3; D perhaps matches TRBD2 (5 bases). Trimming took 0 bases from V and 8 from J, leaving 21 bases between them. The CDR3 loop spans 16 amino acids. Germline V gene lookup returns CDR1 DFQATT and CDR2 SNEGSKA (reference sequence). The CDR3 region is CSARDGRALNAGTQYF. CDR3 DNA: TGCAGTGCTAGAGATGGGCGGGCTCTGAATGCCGGTACGCAGTATTTT.

The genes are TRBV18 and TRBJ2-1; 8 bases fit TRBD2. Germline V gene lookup returns CDR1 KGHSH and CDR2 LQKENI. The CDR3 contains 17 residues. With 3 bases clipped from V and 9 bases from J, the junction kept 16 bases outside the gene matches. CDR3 sequence reads: CASSPPPGLEWNPEQFF. In DNA form, the CDR3 reads TGTGCCAGCTCACCCCCGCCGGGACTAGAGTGGAACCCTGAGCAGTTCTTC.

The V and J genes are TRBV5-4 and TRBJ1-6; weak D call: TRBD1 (5 bases). Trimming removed 2 bases at V and 7 bases at J, with 10 bases between. CDR1 is SGHNT and CDR2 is YYREEE in the germline V gene (reference sequence). The CDR3 spans 14 residues. The CDR3 DNA reads TGTGCCAGCAGCTTCCCAGGGTCGAATTCACCCCTCCACTTT. Protein sequence: CASSFPGSNSPLHF.

This clonotype has just a few counts. CDR3 sequence (DNA): TGTGCCAGCAGCTTAATTGCCGGGCTGGCGACAGATACGCAGTATTTT. The encoded protein is CASSLIAGLATDTQYF. The chain carries TRBV7-3 and TRBJ2-3; D is unclear. V was shortened by 1 base and J by 3 bases, with 14 bases between the two germline ends. Germline CDR1 and CDR2: SGHTA and FQGTGA. CDR3 size: 16 residues.

This clonotype turned up a few times. The V and J genes are TRBV7-3 and TRBJ1-5, with 7 bases matching TRBD1. This CDR3 is built from 13 residues. Germline CDR1 reads SGHTA; CDR2 reads FQGTGA. Trimming took 5 bases from V and 6 from J; bases not matched to a gene: 4. The CDR3 coding sequence is TGTGCCAGCAGCAGACAGGGAGGTCAGCCCCAGCATTTT. As protein: CASSRQGGQPQHF.

The rearrangement joins TRBV20-1 to TRBJ2-7, with 8 bases identical to TRBD2. Germline V gives CDR1 DFQATT, CDR2 SNEGSKA (reference sequence). V lost 3 bases to trimming and J lost 4 bases; unmatched junction nucleotides: 20. The CDR3 length is 18 residues. This CDR3 reads CSASAGLVSLVGSYEQYF. The CDR3 DNA sequence: TGCAGTGCTAGTGCGGGACTAGTTAGTCTCGTGGGGTCGTACGAGCAGTACTTC.

The genes are TRBV7-9 and TRBJ1-5; no definite D call. The V and J ends lost 5 bases and 7 bases respectively, with 12 bases between them. The CDR3 sequence is 13 residues long. Germline V gives CDR1 SEHNR, CDR2 FQNEAQ (reference sequence). Written as DNA, the CDR3 is TGTGCCAGCAGCAAAGAACACGAGCAGCCCCAGCATTTT. It translates to CASSKEHEQPQHF.

The V call is TRBV28, the J call TRBJ1-2; maybe TRBD1 (5 bases). Germline-derived CDR1 and CDR2 are MDHEN and SYDVKM. With 6 bases removed from V and 4 bases from J, the gap between germline ends came to 9 bases. The CDR3 runs 12 residues. DNA of the CDR3: TGTGCCAGCAGGGGGGAGATCTATGGCTACACCTTC. Amino acid sequence: CASRGEIYGYTF.

The chain employs TRBV19 and TRBJ2-3; 15 nucleotides align to TRBD2. From germline, CDR1 is LNHDA and CDR2 SQIVND (reference sequence). V was pared by 9 bases and J by 0 bases, with 10 bases of the junction left unmatched. The length of the CDR3 is 18 residues. The DNA for the CDR3 is TGTGCCAGCAGCCAAGGACTAGCGGGAGGGCCTAGCACAGATACGCAGTATTTT. Protein: CASSQGLAGGPSTDTQYF.

The chain combines TRBV6-2 or TRBV6-3 with TRBJ2-5; possibly TRBD2 for D (5 bases). The CDR3 totals 15 residues. V lost 6 bases and J 2 bases, leaving 16 bases between the germline ends. Germline V CDR1 and CDR2: MNHEY, SVGEGT. CDR3 sequence (DNA): TGTGCCAGCAGATTCAGTCTAGCCGGGCAAGAGACCCAGTACTTC. Translated: CASRFSLAGQETQYF.

This clonotype was picked up a small number of times. The chain has TRBV7-8 and TRBJ2-7; 9 nucleotides line up with TRBD2. The V gene end was trimmed by 5 bases and the J gene end by 1 base; junction bases not matched to a gene: 9. Germline V gene lookup returns CDR1 SGHVS and CDR2 FQNEAQ. This CDR3 has 16 residues. CDR3 DNA: TGTGCCAGCAGCAACCTTGGGACTAGCCGATCCTACGAGCAGTACTTC. It codes for CASSNLGTSRSYEQYF.

The CDR3 spells CASSSGQGEAQPQHF. CDR3 in DNA: TGTGCCAGCAGTTCCGGACAGGGGGAGGCTCAGCCCCAGCATTTT. The chain is built from TRBV28 and TRBJ1-5, with TRBD1 matching 10 bases. The CDR3 contains 15 residues. Germline V CDR1 and CDR2: MDHEN, SYDVKM. The trim removed 4 bases at V and 6 bases at J, leaving 6 bases unmatched.

This rearrangement joins TRBV5-4 to TRBJ2-1, with D unresolved. Trimming took off 2 bases at V and 8 bases at J, with 8 bases between the two ends. Germline lookup yields CDR1 SGHNT and CDR2 YYREEE (reference sequence). This CDR3 has 12 amino acids. The chain's CDR3 is CASSLEVHEQFF. The CDR3, as DNA: TGTGCCAGCAGCTTAGAGGTCCATGAGCAGTTCTTC.

The chain employs TRBV7-9 and TRBJ1-1; 11 bases map to TRBD1. The CDR3 contains 16 residues. The V gene end was trimmed by 4 bases and the J gene end by 5 bases; junction bases not matched to a gene: 9. Per germline, CDR1 SEHNR and CDR2 FQNEAQ (reference sequence). In DNA, the CDR3 is TGTGCCAGCAGCTCCGGACAGGGGGCTGCTTGGACTGAAGCTTTCTTT. Translating gives CASSSGQGAAWTEAFF.

This clonotype appeared a single time. This chain joins TRBV19 and TRBJ1-5, with TRBD1 matching over 7 bases. The CDR3 consists of 15 residues. V was pared by 6 bases and J by 1 base, with 6 bases of the junction left unmatched. CDR1 LNHDA and CDR2 SQIVND come from the germline V gene (reference sequence). In DNA, the CDR3 is TGTGCCAGTAGATCTGACAGGGCCAGCAATCAGCCCCAGCATTTT. Amino acids: CASRSDRASNQPQHF.

The chain employs TRBV6-5 and TRBJ2-3; possibly TRBD2 for D (5 bases). Germline V CDR1 and CDR2: MNHEY, SVGAGI. The CDR3 sequence is 14 residues long. V gave up 0 bases and J gave up 4 bases, with 8 bases separating them. CDR3 loop: CASSYSPSPDTQYF. The CDR3 region has the DNA TGTGCCAGCAGTTACTCGCCTAGCCCAGATACGCAGTATTTT.

The table lists this clonotype with a count of one. One end of the junction does not line up with germline, which may come from a read error. The V call is TRBV6-4, the J call TRBJ2-2, with 7 bases identical to TRBD2. The CDR3 runs 14 residues. The germline V gene encodes CDR1 MRHNA and CDR2 SNTAGT. CDR3 coding DNA: TGTGCCAGCAATGACGGCGGGAGCACCGGGGAGCTGTTTTTT. It specifies CASNDGGSTGELFF.

The chain couples TRBV20-1 to TRBJ2-7; D might be TRBD1 or TRBD2, each matching 5 bases. Germline V gene sequence: CDR1 DFQATT, CDR2 SNEGSKA (reference sequence). The ends were cut back, 0 bases at V and 1 base at J, with 10 bases in the middle. The CDR3 has 14 amino acids. CDR3 sequence reads: CSARDVGASYEQYF. CDR3 sequence (DNA): TGCAGTGCTAGAGATGTCGGGGCTTCCTACGAGCAGTACTTC.

V usage is TRBV20-1 and J usage is TRBJ2-1; D possibly matches TRBD1 or TRBD2 (5 bases each). This CDR3 is 15 amino acids long. CDR1 and CDR2 (germline): DFQATT, SNEGSKA (reference sequence). Deletions cut 7 bases from V and 3 bases from J, with 19 bases between. CDR3 nucleotide sequence: TGCAGTGTTACGGACCCAGGGACCAACTACAATGAGCAGTTCTTC. It specifies CSVTDPGTNYNEQFF.

The chain recombines TRBV30 with TRBJ2-1; maybe TRBD1 (6 bases). CDR1 GTSNPN and CDR2 SVGIG come from the germline V gene (reference sequence). CDR3 length: 14 residues. V shed 5 bases and J shed 0 bases, with 11 bases lying between them. For the CDR3, the DNA is TGTGCCTGGGGAGTAGGGGGCTCCTACAATGAGCAGTTCTTC. The encoded protein is CAWGVGGSYNEQFF.

This sequence joins TRBV27 and TRBJ2-3; 9 positions agree with TRBD2. CDR1 MNHEY and CDR2 SMNVEV come from the germline V gene (reference sequence). The CDR3 is made up of 16 amino acids. V was clipped by 6 bases and J by 10 bases; unmatched bases: 17. CDR3 region: CASRSHTSGYPVAQYF. In DNA form, the CDR3 reads TGTGCCAGCAGATCCCATACTAGCGGGTACCCCGTGGCGCAGTATTTT.

This rearrangement joins TRBV10-3 to TRBJ2-7; no clear D gene. From germline, CDR1 is ENHRY and CDR2 SYGVKD. The length of the CDR3 is 13 residues. Trimming shortened V by 3 bases and J by 0 bases, and 6 bases separated the two germline ends. The DNA for the CDR3 is TGTGCCATCAGTGATGGGGTCTCCTACGAGCAGTACTTC. This translates into CAISDGVSYEQYF.

The chain recombines TRBV30 with TRBJ1-5; D remains ambiguous. V gave up 0 bases and J gave up 3 bases, with 9 bases separating them. The length of the CDR3 is 14 residues. In germline, CDR1 is GTSNPN, CDR2 SVGIG (reference sequence). The CDR3 region is CAWSVLAANQPQHF. The CDR3 DNA follows: TGTGCCTGGAGTGTACTGGCAGCCAATCAGCCCCAGCATTTT.

V gene TRBV4-1 combines with J gene TRBJ2-3; D not resolved. V was trimmed by 1 base and J by 4 bases, leaving 9 bases between them. The CDR3 runs 14 residues. Germline V gives CDR1 MGHRA, CDR2 YSYEKL. CDR3 sequence: CASSQGSRPDTQYF. For the CDR3, the DNA is TGCGCCAGCAGCCAAGGTAGTCGGCCAGATACGCAGTATTTT.

The chain employs TRBV20-1 and TRBJ1-5; 9 bases map to TRBD1. V lost 6 bases, J lost 7 bases, and 13 bases stayed unmatched. CDR3 length equals 15 residues. Germline CDR1 and CDR2: DFQATT and SNEGSKA (reference sequence). The CDR3 reads CSAAAGQGFQQPQHF. The DNA for the CDR3 is TGCAGTGCCGCAGCGGGACAGGGATTTCAACAGCCCCAGCATTTT.

There are a few counts of this clonotype. V gene TRBV27 combines with J gene TRBJ2-5; the match to TRBD2 covers 14 bases. After removal of 2 bases from V and 5 bases from J, the junction contained 7 bases not matched to a gene. This CDR3 has 17 residues. Germline V lookup: CDR1 MNHEY, CDR2 SMNVEV (reference sequence). CDR3 loop: CASSLLGLAGDLETQYF. The CDR3 nucleotides are TGTGCCAGCAGTTTACTGGGACTAGCGGGAGATCTGGAGACCCAGTACTTC.

This clonotype occurred once. The chain has TRBV25-1 and TRBJ1-2, with D hard to call. From germline, CDR1 is MGHDK and CDR2 SYGVNS. The V end was cut by 3 bases, the J end by 5 bases, with 7 bases between. CDR3 size: 12 residues. CDR3 nucleotides: TGTGCCAGCAGTGAGGGATTGTATGGCTACACCTTC. Translation gives CASSEGLYGYTF.

The rearrangement uses TRBV12-5 and TRBJ2-3, with D possibly matching TRBD2 (6 bases). V lost 4 bases and J 2 bases, leaving 10 bases between the germline ends. The germline CDR1 and CDR2 sequences are LGHNT and FRNRAP. The CDR3 runs 14 residues. The CDR3 DNA sequence: TGTGCTAGTGGTTACACGGGACTCACAGATACGCAGTATTTT. Translating gives CASGYTGLTDTQYF.

The chain couples TRBV28 to TRBJ2-7, with 13 bases lining up with TRBD2. With V trimmed by 6 bases and J by 8 bases, 10 bases remained unmatched. This CDR3 has 15 amino acids. Germline loops: CDR1 MDHEN, CDR2 SYDVKM. CDR3 nucleotide sequence: TGTGCCAGCAGACTAAGGACTAGCGGGAGTTTGAAGCAGTACTTC. This translates into CASRLRTSGSLKQYF.

This sequence joins TRBV7-9 and TRBJ2-5, with 10 bases identical to TRBD2. The length of the CDR3 is 16 residues. V lost 5 bases, J lost 4 bases, and 10 bases stayed unmatched. From germline, CDR1 is SEHNR and CDR2 FQNEAQ (reference sequence). The CDR3 here is CASSHNKREGRETQYF. The CDR3 coding sequence is TGTGCCAGCAGCCACAATAAGCGGGAGGGTAGAGAGACCCAGTACTTC.

The V gene is TRBV27, the J gene TRBJ2-3; 10 bases are a match to TRBD2. The V gene's germline CDR1 is MNHEY and CDR2 SMNVEV (reference sequence). The CDR3 has 16 residues. Unmatched junction bases numbered 3, after V lost 0 bases and J lost 3 bases. The CDR3 nucleotides read TGTGCCAGCAGTTTATCGGGGGGACTAGCGACAGATACGCAGTATTTT. This encodes CASSLSGGLATDTQYF.

This sequence joins TRBV2 and TRBJ2-1, with D maybe TRBD2 (5 bases). Germline V lookup: CDR1 SNHLY, CDR2 FYNNEI. The germline V and J ends were trimmed by 8 bases and 1 base, with 12 bases remaining between them. This CDR3 is 14 amino acids long. In nucleotides, the CDR3 is TGTGCCAGCCACGAGGGCTCGTCCTACAATGAGCAGTTCTTC. It translates to CASHEGSSYNEQFF.